This is a list of T cell receptor beta chains from one sample in a study of a mutant IDH1 vaccine in newly diagnosed glioma. Their antigens remain unidentified. TCRdb's copy holds only in-frame clones and misses some; the assay was immunoSEQ multiplex PCR. The sample lists tens of thousands of clones, approximately 88% occurring once. The sample here was PBMCs, taken from a glioma patient whose treatment included an IDH1 peptide vaccine. The receptors derive from a woman between 45 and 65 years old with glioma. Each CDR3 is given with its conserved first and last residue. Fields, in order: V gene, J gene, D gene, clone size, CDR3 DNA, CDR3 protein. D genes are given only for firm matches. Not all rows give a size; the values are once, few, many and, for expanded clones, a class.

V: TRBV10-3; J: TRBJ2-7; D: TRBD1; size: NA; DNA: TGTGCCATCAGTGGGACAGGGGGCGAGCAGTACTTC; CDR3: CAISGTGGEQYF
V: TRBV25-1; J: TRBJ2-3; D: TRBD2; size: once; DNA: TGTGCCAGCAGCGGAACTAGCGGGGTTCAGACAGATACGCAGTATTTT; CDR3: CASSGTSGVQTDTQYF
V: TRBV9; J: TRBJ2-2; D: NA; size: NA; DNA: TGTGCCAGCAGCCTCTTAGCCGGCACCGGGGAGCTGTTTTTT; CDR3: CASSLLAGTGELFF
V: TRBV11-1; J: TRBJ2-5; D: NA; size: NA; DNA: TGTGCCAGCAGCTTAGACAGCCGGGGAGAGACCCAGTACTTC; CDR3: CASSLDSRGETQYF
V: TRBV6-1; J: TRBJ1-2; D: NA; size: NA; DNA: TGTGCCAGCAGTGAAAAGGTCTGGGGCAGTTATGGCTACACCTTC; CDR3: CASSEKVWGSYGYTF
V: TRBV7-2; J: TRBJ2-7; D: TRBD2; size: NA; DNA: TGTGCCAGCAGCTTAGGAGCGGGGCCCTACGAGCAGTACTTC; CDR3: CASSLGAGPYEQYF
V: TRBV6-1; J: TRBJ2-2; D: NA; size: NA; DNA: TGTGCCAGCAGAGCCGGGACCACGAACACCGGGGAGCTGTTTTTT; CDR3: CASRAGTTNTGELFF
V: TRBV6-1; J: TRBJ2-3; D: TRBD1; size: NA; DNA: TGTGCCAGCAGTATCTGGACAGGGACCACAGATACGCAGTATTTT; CDR3: CASSIWTGTTDTQYF
V: TRBV4-1; J: TRBJ2-1; D: TRBD1; size: NA; DNA: TGCGCCAGCAGCCAAGTATATGGCGAGGGGGCGCGGAATGAGCAGTTCTTC; CDR3: CASSQVYGEGARNEQFF
V: TRBV2; J: TRBJ1-5; D: NA; size: NA; DNA: TGTGCCAGCAGAGTGGGACTACAGCCCCAGCATTTT; CDR3: CASRVGLQPQHF
V: TRBV14; J: TRBJ2-3; D: NA; size: NA; DNA: TGTGCCAGCAGCCAAGAGAGAACTACCGGCACAGATACGCAGTATTTT; CDR3: CASSQERTTGTDTQYF
V: TRBV5-1; J: TRBJ2-1; D: TRBD2; size: NA; DNA: TGCGCCAGCAGCTTGGGGACTAGGAAAGATGAGCAGTTCTTC; CDR3: CASSLGTRKDEQFF
V: TRBV7-7; J: TRBJ2-2; D: NA; size: NA; DNA: TGTGCTAGCAGCTTATCGGGGGTGGGCCGGGAGCTGTTTTTT; CDR3: CASSLSGVGRELFF
V: TRBV6-6; J: TRBJ2-7; D: TRBD1; size: NA; DNA: TGTGCCAGCAGTTACTCCAGGGGGAAGGACGAGCAGTACTTC; CDR3: CASSYSRGKDEQYF
V: TRBV20-1; J: TRBJ2-1; D: NA; size: NA; DNA: TGCAGTGCTAGTGCGGGGCCCGGGCAGTTCTTC; CDR3: CSASAGPGQFF
V: TRBV5-1; J: TRBJ2-7; D: NA; size: NA; DNA: TGCGCCAGCAGCTTGGCTACCGGGACCTACGAGCAGTACTTC; CDR3: CASSLATGTYEQYF
V: TRBV7-6; J: TRBJ2-1; D: NA; size: NA; DNA: TGTGCCAGCAGCCCCTCGGGCACAGGAAATGAGCAGTTCTTC; CDR3: CASSPSGTGNEQFF
V: TRBV10-1; J: TRBJ1-5; D: NA; size: NA; DNA: TGCGCCAGCAGACTTGTTCATAGCAATCAGCCCCAGCATTTT; CDR3: CASRLVHSNQPQHF
V: TRBV29-1; J: TRBJ2-5; D: NA; size: NA; DNA: TGCAGCGTCGCGCCCCGGCTAGCGCTATCGGAGACCCAGTACTTC; CDR3: CSVAPRLALSETQYF
V: TRBV29-1; J: TRBJ1-4; D: NA; size: NA; DNA: TGCAGCGCGCCTACCGAGGGCAGCGATAATGAAAAACTGTTTTTT; CDR3: CSAPTEGSDNEKLFF
V: TRBV5-1; J: TRBJ1-1; D: NA; size: NA; DNA: TGCGCCAGCAGCCCGTCGGGGGTCGCGAACACTGAAGCTTTCTTT; CDR3: CASSPSGVANTEAFF
V: TRBV7-3; J: TRBJ2-3; D: NA; size: NA; DNA: TGTGCCAGCAGCTTATCGGGGGGCACAGATACGCAGTATTTT; CDR3: CASSLSGGTDTQYF
V: TRBV5-1; J: TRBJ2-7; D: TRBD1; size: once; DNA: TGCGCCAGCGCGGGACAGGGCCGTTACGAGCAGTACTTC; CDR3: CASAGQGRYEQYF
V: TRBV9; J: TRBJ1-1; D: NA; size: NA; DNA: TGTGCCAGCAGCGCGTCCGGGAGGTTGAACACTGAAGCTTTCTTT; CDR3: CASSASGRLNTEAFF
V: TRBV5-5; J: TRBJ1-2; D: TRBD1; size: NA; DNA: TGTGCCAGCAGCGAATCCGGGACAGGGCAAAGTGGCTACACCTTC; CDR3: CASSESGTGQSGYTF
V: TRBV7-2; J: TRBJ2-1; D: TRBD2; size: once; DNA: TGTGCCAGCAGCCTCCGGGGGGGCGGTTACAATGAGCAGTTCTTC; CDR3: CASSLRGGGYNEQFF
V: TRBV9; J: TRBJ2-3; D: NA; size: NA; DNA: TGTGCCAGCAGCGTAGTCGGGGTTAGCACAGATACGCAGTATTTT; CDR3: CASSVVGVSTDTQYF
V: TRBV29-1; J: TRBJ1-1; D: NA; size: few; DNA: TGCAGCGTTGAACCACAGGCGAACACTGAAGCTTTCTTT; CDR3: CSVEPQANTEAFF
V: TRBV5-4; J: TRBJ2-3; D: TRBD2; size: NA; DNA: TGTGCCAGCAGCTCGGTAGCGGGGGGGTATACAGATACGCAGTATTTT; CDR3: CASSSVAGGYTDTQYF
V: TRBV10-3; J: TRBJ2-1; D: NA; size: NA; DNA: TGTGCCATCAGTGATGTAGGGGGTGCGGGTGAGCAGTTCTTC; CDR3: CAISDVGGAGEQFF
V: TRBV19; J: TRBJ1-2; D: TRBD1; size: NA; DNA: TGTGCCAGTAGTATACGGGCAGGGGGCGCGTATGGCTACACCTTC; CDR3: CASSIRAGGAYGYTF
V: TRBV27; J: TRBJ2-3; D: NA; size: once; DNA: TGTGCCACCCTTTCCCGGCGAGGTCGCACAGATACGCAGTATTTT; CDR3: CATLSRRGRTDTQYF
V: TRBV5-1; J: TRBJ2-7; D: NA; size: NA; DNA: TGCGCCAGCAGCCCGACAGGATCGAGCGACGAGCAGTACTTC; CDR3: CASSPTGSSDEQYF
V: TRBV27; J: TRBJ1-4; D: TRBD1; size: NA; DNA: TGTGCCAGCAGTTCCCCCGGGACAGCAACTAATGAAAAACTGTTTTTT; CDR3: CASSSPGTATNEKLFF
V: TRBV19; J: TRBJ2-2; D: TRBD2; size: NA; DNA: TGTGCCAGTAGTATAGTCGGGACTAGCGGACAATTTAACACCGGGGAGCTGTTTTTT; CDR3: CASSIVGTSGQFNTGELFF
V: TRBV18; J: TRBJ2-7; D: NA; size: NA; DNA: TGTGCCAGCTCACCACAGGGGGCGGGAGAGCAGTACTTC; CDR3: CASSPQGAGEQYF
V: TRBV19; J: TRBJ2-2; D: TRBD1; size: NA; DNA: TGTGCCAGTAGTATTGGGGCCGGACAGGAAAAACCCGAGAAGCTGTTTTTT; CDR3: CASSIGAGQEKPEKLFF
V: TRBV28; J: TRBJ1-1; D: NA; size: few; DNA: TGTGCCAGCATCAATCAAGGCACCAGATTGAGTACTGAAGCTTTCTTT; CDR3: CASINQGTRLSTEAFF
V: TRBV2; J: TRBJ2-5; D: TRBD1; size: NA; DNA: TGTGCCAGCAATCCACCCCCGGCAGGGGGACAACAACAAGAGACCCAGTACTTC; CDR3: CASNPPPAGGQQQETQYF